This TCR beta chain was captured by sequencing in a study of cytomegalovirus exposure and HLA in healthy donors. Among the donors, all were healthy bone marrow donors. The PCR was carried out with 60 Vbeta primers and 13 Jbeta primers. Clones were read by immunoSEQ multiplex PCR, and TCRdb kept only the in-frame ones, dropping some. The sample includes 200,000 to 250,000 clones, about 78% of them seen just once. Details on this clone: The antigen remains undetermined.

The CDR3 spans 16 residues. CDR1 is SGHRS and CDR2 is YFSETQ in the germline V gene. J was trimmed by 1 base and V by 3 bases; bases with no gene match: 9. Regarding the study as a whole: In an earlier analysis, productive rearrangement rates for most beta V segments clustered near 87% or 30%.

The material sequenced was PBMCs. The receptor's source is a male donor in good health and CMV-seronegative. This rearrangement joins TRBV5-1 to TRBJ2-7; 8 bases agree with TRBD2. CDR3 in amino acids: CASSSERESKSYEQYF. The CDR3 region has the DNA TGCGCCAGCAGCTCGGAGCGGGAGAGCAAGTCCTACGAGCAGTACTTC.